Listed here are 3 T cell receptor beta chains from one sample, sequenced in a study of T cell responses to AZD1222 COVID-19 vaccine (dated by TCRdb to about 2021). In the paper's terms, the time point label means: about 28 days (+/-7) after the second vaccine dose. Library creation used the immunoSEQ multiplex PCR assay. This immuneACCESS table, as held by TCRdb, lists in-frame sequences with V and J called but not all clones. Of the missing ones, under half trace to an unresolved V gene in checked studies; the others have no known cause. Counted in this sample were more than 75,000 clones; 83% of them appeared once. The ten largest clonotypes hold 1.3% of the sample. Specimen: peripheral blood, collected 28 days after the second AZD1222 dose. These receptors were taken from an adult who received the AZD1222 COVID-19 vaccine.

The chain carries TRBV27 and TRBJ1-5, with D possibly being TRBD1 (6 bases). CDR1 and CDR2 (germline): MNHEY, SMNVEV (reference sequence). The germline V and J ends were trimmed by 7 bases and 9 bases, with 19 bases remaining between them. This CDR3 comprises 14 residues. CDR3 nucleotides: TGTGCCAGCAACCCTAGTGGGGGCTCTCGGCCCCAGCATTTT. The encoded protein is CASNPSGGSRPQHF.

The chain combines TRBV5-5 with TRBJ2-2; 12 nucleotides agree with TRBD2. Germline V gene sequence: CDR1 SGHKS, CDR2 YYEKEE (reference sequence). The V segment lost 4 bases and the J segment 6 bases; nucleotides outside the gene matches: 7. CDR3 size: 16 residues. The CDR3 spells CASSDLASGRAGELFF. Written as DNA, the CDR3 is TGTGCCAGCAGCGACCTGGCTAGCGGGAGGGCCGGGGAGCTGTTTTTT.

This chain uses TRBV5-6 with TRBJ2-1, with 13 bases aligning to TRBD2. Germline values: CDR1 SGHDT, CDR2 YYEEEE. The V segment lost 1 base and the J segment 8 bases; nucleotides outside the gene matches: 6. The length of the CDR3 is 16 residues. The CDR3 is CASSLRTSGRRDEQFF. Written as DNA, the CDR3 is TGTGCCAGCAGCTTGCGGACTAGCGGGAGAAGGGATGAGCAGTTCTTC.